The clone carrying this T cell receptor beta chain was recorded a few times. The data stem from a study of T cells in Graves' hyperthyroidism and ophthalmopathy. The CDR3 is 14 residues long. V gave up 1 base and J gave up 7 bases, with 13 bases separating them. CDR1 is LGHDT and CDR2 is YNNKEL in the germline V gene (reference sequence). Researchers defined stable Graves' hyperthyroidism as no ophthalmopathy progression within 18 months. The CDR3 regions of TCR beta were amplified from RNA transcripts. The study used the HTBI primer set for a first-round RT-PCR of the TCR CDR3. TCRdb re-analysed the multiplex PCR reads in MiXCR, keeping a single row per CDR3 protein. This sample yields some 620,000 distinct CDR3 sequences, of which 15% to 20% are seen a single time; 3.5% to 4% belongs to the top ten.

The gene calls are TRBV3-1 and TRBJ1-1; D perhaps matches TRBD1 (5 bases). This receptor was obtained from a woman between 25 and 40 years old with Graves' hyperthyroidism. Sequencing was performed on blood. The CDR3 nucleotides read TGTGCCAGCAGCCAAGGTATAACTGGGGGTGAAGCTTTCTTT. It translates to CASSQGITGGEAFF.